Listed here are 32 T cell receptor beta chains from one sample, sequenced in a study of cytomegalovirus exposure and HLA in healthy donors. 60 Vbeta and 13 Jbeta primers were used in PCR. Profiling relied on immunoSEQ multiplex PCR, and the TCRdb table lists in-frame clones only, not all of them. The sample yields fewer than 250,000 clones, about 84% seen once. Material for sequencing was PBMCs. The receptors come from a human donor in good health.

The chain is built from TRBV6-1 and TRBJ2-7; maybe TRBD1 (6 bases). Trimming cost V 6 bases and J 3 bases, with 12 bases left between them. The CDR3 contains 13 residues. In germline, CDR1 is MNHNS, CDR2 SASEGT. The CDR3 loop reads CASRTGQLYEQYF. Written as DNA, the CDR3 is TGTGCCAGCAGAACCGGACAGCTCTACGAGCAGTACTTC.

The rearrangement uses TRBV9 and TRBJ2-1; D remains unclear. The CDR3 is 13 residues long. The V end was cut by 3 bases, the J end by 8 bases, with 12 bases between. CDR1 SGDLS and CDR2 YYNGEE come from the germline V gene. The CDR3 region is CASSERRLDEQFF. The DNA of the CDR3 is TGTGCCAGCAGCGAGAGAAGACTCGATGAGCAGTTCTTC.

This chain connects TRBV7-2 to TRBJ2-7; TRBD1 aligns across 7 bases. This CDR3 region has 16 residues. Germline V gene sequence: CDR1 SGHTA, CDR2 FQGNSA. With 3 bases clipped from V and 5 bases from J, the junction kept 13 bases outside the gene matches. Here the CDR3 reads CASSFSTGALRHEQYF. The CDR3 DNA follows: TGTGCCAGCAGCTTTAGCACAGGGGCCCTGAGGCACGAGCAGTACTTC.

The chain recombines TRBV29-1 with TRBJ2-3, with TRBD2 as a possible D gene (6 bases). V lost 2 bases and J 6 bases, leaving 12 bases between the germline ends. The germline gives CDR1 SQVTM, CDR2 ANQGSEA. This CDR3 comprises 13 residues. The DNA of the CDR3 is TGCAGCGTTGAACCGTGGGGGGTCGATACGCAGTATTTT. The encoded protein is CSVEPWGVDTQYF.

This clone appeared a single time. The chain couples TRBV30 to TRBJ2-1; 11 bases agree with TRBD2. The germline CDR1 and CDR2 sequences are GTSNPN and SVGIG (reference sequence). V shed 4 bases and J 7 bases; nucleotides not matched to a gene: 3. There are 13 residues in the CDR3. The CDR3 bases are TGTGCCTGGACCGGGACTAGCGGAAATGAGCAGTTCTTC. This codes for CAWTGTSGNEQFF.

This clone was seen once. The chain employs TRBV7-9 and TRBJ2-1, with 10 positions matching TRBD1. The V segment lost 5 bases and the J segment 3 bases; nucleotides outside the gene matches: 1. Germline CDR1 reads SEHNR; CDR2 reads FQNEAQ (reference sequence). This CDR3 is 14 amino acids long. Here the CDR3 DNA reads TGTGCCAGCAGCGACAGGGGGCTCTACAATGAGCAGTTCTTC. Amino acids: CASSDRGLYNEQFF.

The chain is built from TRBV4-3 and TRBJ2-7; the match to TRBD2 covers 7 bases. In germline, CDR1 is LGHNA, CDR2 YSLEER. The CDR3 contains 15 residues. With V trimmed by 1 base and J by 8 bases, 11 bases remained unmatched. The CDR3 nucleotides read TGCGCCAGCAGCCAAGGGATGGCGGGAGTTCGCAAGCAGTACTTC. It yields the protein CASSQGMAGVRKQYF.

This rearrangement joins TRBV9 to TRBJ2-7; 8 bases map to TRBD2. Trimming took 5 bases from V and 0 from J; bases not matched to a gene: 4. CDR3 length equals 14 residues. In germline, CDR1 is SGDLS, CDR2 YYNGEE. DNA of the CDR3: TGTGCCAGCAGTCGTAGCGGGACCTCCTACGAGCAGTACTTC. Protein: CASSRSGTSYEQYF.

The rearrangement joins TRBV11-2 to TRBJ1-1; 7 bases align to TRBD1. Unmatched junction bases numbered 3, after V lost 1 base and J lost 4 bases. The CDR3 is made up of 14 amino acids. Germline V gene lookup returns CDR1 SGHAT and CDR2 FQNNGV. The CDR3 DNA is TGTGCCAGCAGCTTAGGGGGACAGAGCACTGAAGCTTTCTTT. Encoded protein: CASSLGGQSTEAFF.

This chain joins TRBV6-6 and TRBJ2-7, with 7 bases that match TRBD1. CDR3 length equals 14 residues. V lost 2 bases to trimming and J lost 0 bases; unmatched junction nucleotides: 1. Germline assignment: CDR1 MNHNY and CDR2 SVGAGI (reference sequence). For the CDR3, the DNA is TGTGCCAGCAGTTACAGGGACAGCTCCTACGAGCAGTACTTC. It yields the protein CASSYRDSSYEQYF.

The rearrangement joins TRBV5-1 to TRBJ2-1; no definite D call. V gave up 0 bases and J gave up 6 bases, with 10 bases separating them. The CDR3 sequence is 14 residues long. The germline V gene encodes CDR1 SGHRS and CDR2 YFSETQ. As DNA, the CDR3 is TGCGCCAGCAGCTTGGGCGTTGAGGTCAATGAGCAGTTCTTC. This gives the protein CASSLGVEVNEQFF.

The chain couples TRBV7-9 to TRBJ2-7, with D perhaps TRBD1 (5 bases). CDR3 length: 14 amino acids. The V gene's germline CDR1 is SEHNR and CDR2 FQNEAQ (reference sequence). The V gene lost 5 bases and the J gene lost 0 bases, with 11 bases spanning the gap. CDR3 amino acids: CASSITGSSYEQYF. The CDR3 DNA reads TGTGCCAGCAGCATTACAGGTTCCTCCTACGAGCAGTACTTC. The full variable domain, with the rest looked up from reference TRBV7-9 and TRBJ2-7, is DTGVSQNPRHKITKRGQNVTFRCDPISEHNRLYWYRQTLGQGPEFLTYFQNEAQLEKSRLLSDRFSAERPKGSFSTLEIQRTEQGDSAMYLCASSITGSSYEQYFGPGTRLTVT.

CDR3 loop: CASSSTRTGLETQYF. The CDR3 DNA is TGTGCCAGCAGCTCCACCCGGACAGGCCTAGAGACCCAGTACTTC. The V and J genes are TRBV6-6 and TRBJ2-5; the match to TRBD1 covers 7 bases. The V segment lost 6 bases and the J segment 4 bases; nucleotides outside the gene matches: 11. CDR1 and CDR2 (germline): MNHNY, SVGAGI (reference sequence). The CDR3 consists of 15 residues.

This chain joins TRBV7-9 and TRBJ2-1, with 8 nucleotides matching TRBD2. Germline values: CDR1 SEHNR, CDR2 FQNEAQ (reference sequence). This CDR3 is built from 16 residues. Trimming removed 5 bases from V and 6 bases from J; junction bases left unmatched: 12. CDR3: CASSTGGGREANEQFF. In nucleotides, the CDR3 is TGTGCCAGCAGCACCGGGGGGGGCAGGGAGGCCAATGAGCAGTTCTTC.

The rearrangement joins TRBV12-5 to TRBJ2-1; 7 bases are shared with TRBD2. Germline V gives CDR1 LGHNT, CDR2 FRNRAP. Germline trimming cut 6 bases from V and 0 bases from J; bases unmatched to any gene: 5. The CDR3 is made up of 15 amino acids. The CDR3 sequence: CASGQGGTSYNEQFF. DNA of the CDR3: TGTGCTAGTGGCCAGGGAGGGACCTCCTACAATGAGCAGTTCTTC.

The rearrangement joins TRBV18 to TRBJ2-1, with TRBD2 matching 14 bases. V dropped 5 bases and J dropped 8; count of bases not matched to a gene: 8. Germline V gives CDR1 KGHSH, CDR2 LQKENI. The CDR3 sequence is 16 residues long. This CDR3 is CASSIPTSGRADEQFF. The CDR3 DNA is TGTGCCAGCTCAATCCCGACTAGCGGGAGGGCGGATGAGCAGTTCTTC.

The V gene is TRBV15, the J gene TRBJ2-6; 12 bases map to TRBD2. With 3 bases clipped from V and 3 bases from J, the junction kept 3 bases outside the gene matches. Germline CDR1 LNHNV, CDR2 YYDKDF (reference sequence). The CDR3 is 17 residues long. For the CDR3, the DNA is TGTGCCACCAGCAGGACTAGCGGGAGCGATGGGGCCAACGTCCTGACTTTC. It is translated as CATSRTSGSDGANVLTF.

The gene calls are TRBV13 and TRBJ2-5; D gene uncertain. Deletions cut 5 bases from V and 5 bases from J, with 12 bases between. CDR1 and CDR2 from the germline V gene are PRHDT and FYEKMQ (reference sequence). This CDR3 is 13 amino acids long. In DNA, the CDR3 is TGTGCCAGCAGCCCCCGACCGGAGGAGACCCAGTACTTC. Amino acid sequence: CASSPRPEETQYF. The full variable domain, in which reference TRBV13 and TRBJ2-5 provide the parts outside the CDR3, is AAGVIQSPRHLIKEKRETATLKCYPIPRHDTVYWYQQGPGQDPQFLISFYEKMQSDKGSIPDRFSAQQFSDYHSELNMSSLELGDSALYFCASSPRPEETQYFGPGTRLLVL.

The chain combines TRBV7-6 with TRBJ2-7; D perhaps matches TRBD1 (6 bases). Germline-derived CDR1 and CDR2 are SGHVS and FNYEAQ. The CDR3 sequence is 14 residues long. V gave up 3 bases and J gave up 1 base, with 10 bases separating them. CDR3 DNA sequence: TGTGCCAGCAGCTTGCAGGGGCAATCCTACGAGCAGTACTTC. Translated: CASSLQGQSYEQYF.

V usage is TRBV11-1 and J usage is TRBJ1-4, with D hard to call. Per the germline V gene, CDR1 is SGHAT and CDR2 is FQDESV (reference sequence). This CDR3 has 14 residues. Trimming stripped 2 bases from V and 8 bases from J, with 12 bases between. As DNA, the CDR3 is TGTGCCAGCAGCTTAAAGGGAGCCGGGGAAAAACTGTTTTTT. It encodes CASSLKGAGEKLFF.

This chain links TRBV11-2 with TRBJ2-3, with D possibly TRBD2 on 5 matching bases. The germline V gene encodes CDR1 SGHAT and CDR2 FQNNGV. The ends were cut back, 3 bases at V and 0 bases at J, with 16 bases in the middle. This CDR3 comprises 17 residues. The CDR3 nucleotides are TGTGCCAGCAGCTTGGATGGTGGAGGCCCTAGCACAGATACGCAGTATTTT. This codes for CASSLDGGGPSTDTQYF.

The genes are TRBV7-2 and TRBJ1-5; no clear D. The V gene's germline CDR1 is SGHTA and CDR2 FQGNSA. Trimming took 3 bases from V and 5 from J, leaving 8 bases between them. The CDR3 covers 13 residues. The CDR3 spells CASSFSSDQPQHF. CDR3 nucleotides: TGTGCCAGCAGCTTCTCCTCCGATCAGCCCCAGCATTTT.

V and J are TRBV5-1 and TRBJ2-5; D might be TRBD2 (6 bases). The CDR3 is 15 amino acids. CDR1 and CDR2 from the germline V gene are SGHRS and YFSETQ. Trimming left V 4 bases short and J 4 bases short, with 17 bases between. The CDR3 coding sequence is TGCGCCAGCAGCCCGGGACTGACGACCCCAGAGACCCAGTACTTC. Translation: CASSPGLTTPETQYF.

Details on this clone: Other DNA sequences in this sample translate to the same CDR3. J is TRBJ2-3 and V is TRBV7-2; the match to TRBD2 covers 12 bases. V gave up 6 bases and J gave up 4 bases; unmatched junction bases: 5. CDR1 SGHTA and CDR2 FQGNSA come from the germline V gene. The CDR3 covers 15 residues. CDR3 DNA: TGTGCCAGCAGTTCGACTAGCGGGAGCCCAGATACGCAGTATTTT. It specifies CASSSTSGSPDTQYF.

The chain couples TRBV18 to TRBJ1-4; maybe TRBD1 (5 bases). The V gene's germline CDR1 is KGHSH and CDR2 LQKENI. Trimming took off 6 bases at V and 6 bases at J, with 17 bases between the two ends. CDR3 length: 15 residues. This CDR3 is CASSLDTQGHEKLFF. The CDR3 bases are TGTGCCAGCTCCCTGGACACCCAAGGGCATGAAAAACTGTTTTTT.

V is TRBV7-8 and J is TRBJ2-1, with 8 bases identical to TRBD1. J was trimmed by 12 bases and V by 4 bases; bases with no gene match: 14. From germline, CDR1 is SGHVS and CDR2 FQNEAQ. The CDR3 is 15 amino acids. The CDR3 DNA reads as TGTGCCAGCAGCTCCATTAGGACAGGGACTCAGACGCAGTTCTTC. The encoded protein is CASSSIRTGTQTQFF.

The V gene is TRBV28, the J gene TRBJ2-1; D remains unclear. The CDR3 consists of 14 residues. Germline lookup yields CDR1 MDHEN and CDR2 SYDVKM. Trimming pared 1 base from V and 7 bases from J, leaving 11 bases between. The CDR3 DNA follows: TGTGCCAGCAGTTTATTCTCAGGTGGGAATGAGCAGTTCTTC. This codes for CASSLFSGGNEQFF.

The rearrangement links TRBV5-6 to TRBJ1-2; 9 positions agree with TRBD1. The germline gives CDR1 SGHDT, CDR2 YYEEEE. V lost 0 bases and J lost 7; bases outside the gene matches: 7. This CDR3 contains 15 residues. Written as DNA, the CDR3 is TGTGCCAGCAGCTTGGAGTACAGGGGGCAGAGTGGCTACACCTTC. Translated, it gives CASSLEYRGQSGYTF.

As DNA, the CDR3 is TGTGCCAGCAGTTTCCGGGGAGTATCTAGCACAGATACGCAGTATTTT. Protein sequence: CASSFRGVSSTDTQYF. V gene TRBV28 combines with J gene TRBJ2-3; possibly TRBD2 for D (5 bases). Germline loops: CDR1 MDHEN, CDR2 SYDVKM. V dropped 3 bases and J dropped 0 bases, with 13 bases sitting between them. This CDR3 region has 16 residues.

The chain joins TRBV5-1 to TRBJ1-4; D perhaps matches TRBD1 (6 bases). V dropped 4 bases and J dropped 8 bases, with 18 bases sitting between them. Germline values: CDR1 SGHRS, CDR2 YFSETQ. The CDR3 totals 15 residues. CDR3 residues: CASSRGGGVGEKLFF. The CDR3 nucleotides read TGCGCCAGCAGCAGAGGGGGAGGGGTAGGAGAAAAACTGTTTTTT.

The V gene is TRBV27, the J gene TRBJ1-2; 10 bases map to TRBD1. The germline CDR1 and CDR2 sequences are MNHEY and SMNVEV (reference sequence). The trim removed 5 bases at V and 6 bases at J, leaving 9 bases unmatched. The CDR3 has 15 amino acids. CDR3: CASSHRDRGSDGYTF. As DNA, the CDR3 is TGTGCCAGCAGTCATAGGGACAGGGGCAGCGATGGCTACACCTTC.

The sample holds one count of this clone. The rearrangement links TRBV29-1 to TRBJ2-1; 12 bases map to TRBD2. Unmatched junction bases numbered 6, after V lost 4 bases and J lost 8 bases. Germline V gene lookup returns CDR1 SQVTM and CDR2 ANQGSEA. The CDR3 sequence is 14 residues long. CDR3 in DNA: TGCAGCGTTGTTCTAGCGGGAGGGCCCGATGAGCAGTTCTTC. Its protein product is CSVVLAGGPDEQFF.